This entry lists 10 T cell receptor beta chains sequenced from one sample in a study of T cell therapy after organ transplantation. These TCRs' antigens remain unknown. Generated by immunoSEQ multiplex PCR, the TCRdb table keeps only in-frame clones and is missing some. This table holds roughly 48,000 clones, 94% found once. The specimen comprised CD8+ T cells from blood, sampled before autologous CMV-specific T cell therapy. These receptors were collected from a human patient who had received a solid organ transplant and had CMV disease.

V usage is TRBV6-5 and J usage is TRBJ1-2, with 10 bases that match TRBD1. CDR1 MNHEY and CDR2 SVGAGI come from the germline V gene. The CDR3 runs to 14 residues. V was clipped by 7 bases and J by 6 bases; unmatched bases: 8. The CDR3 bases are TGTGCCAGCACCCGATCCGGGACAGGGGATGGCTACACCTTC. Its protein is CASTRSGTGDGYTF.

The rearrangement links TRBV27 to TRBJ1-5, with 8 positions matching TRBD1. The CDR3 extends over 15 amino acids. With 2 bases clipped from V and 4 bases from J, the junction kept 4 bases outside the gene matches. CDR1 and CDR2 (germline): MNHEY, SMNVEV (reference sequence). The CDR3 sequence is CASSLLGTGNQPQHF. In DNA, the CDR3 is TGTGCCAGCAGTTTACTTGGGACAGGTAATCAGCCCCAGCATTTT.

This chain joins TRBV30 and TRBJ1-6; a possible D gene is TRBD1 (6 bases). The CDR3 extends over 12 amino acids. V gave up 5 bases and J gave up 10 bases, with 12 bases separating them. The germline CDR1 and CDR2 sequences are GTSNPN and SVGIG (reference sequence). Written as DNA, the CDR3 is TGTGCCTGGGGGGGGCCGGGATCACCCCTCCACTTT. Translating it yields CAWGGPGSPLHF.

The J gene is TRBJ1-1, the V gene TRBV4-3, with D unclear. Germline assignment: CDR1 LGHNA and CDR2 YSLEER. CDR3 size: 15 residues. Trimming pared 0 bases from V and 1 base from J, leaving 9 bases between. CDR3 protein: CASSQDPIWNTEAFF. DNA for the CDR3: TGCGCCAGCAGCCAAGATCCTATATGGAACACTGAAGCTTTCTTT.

J is TRBJ2-1 and V is TRBV6-4; 9 bases agree with TRBD2. CDR1 is MRHNA and CDR2 is SNTAGT in the germline V gene. The CDR3 spans 15 residues. Trimming at V came to 2 bases and at J to 6 bases, leaving 5 bases not matched to a gene. DNA for the CDR3: TGTGCCAGCAGTGACCTCCCTAGCGGGATCAATGAGCAGTTCTTC. Amino acids: CASSDLPSGINEQFF.

The rearrangement joins TRBV7-3 to TRBJ1-2, with 7 bases lining up with TRBD1. V lost 0 bases and J lost 8; bases outside the gene matches: 6. The CDR3 runs to 14 residues. Germline V lookup: CDR1 SGHTA, CDR2 FQGTGA. The CDR3 loop is CASSLTLGQKGYTF. In DNA, the CDR3 is TGTGCCAGCAGCTTAACCCTGGGACAGAAAGGCTACACCTTC.

V usage is TRBV5-6 and J usage is TRBJ2-7; D gene uncertain. CDR3 size: 13 residues. Germline V CDR1 and CDR2: SGHDT, YYEEEE. The V and J ends lost 1 base and 3 bases respectively, with 8 bases between them. DNA for the CDR3: TGTGCCAGCAGCTTGCCCAGGAGCTACGAGCAGTACTTC. Protein: CASSLPRSYEQYF.

The CDR3 DNA sequence: TGTGCCAGCAGTTTATACTCGGGCTATGGCTACACCTTC. It yields the protein CASSLYSGYGYTF. The rearrangement joins TRBV28 to TRBJ1-2; the D is unclear. There are 13 residues in the CDR3. Trimming pared 1 base from V and 4 bases from J, leaving 7 bases between. CDR1 is MDHEN and CDR2 is SYDVKM in the germline V gene.

This rearrangement joins TRBV5-1 to TRBJ2-5; 15 bases are shared with TRBD2. The CDR3 runs to 16 residues. CDR1 and CDR2 from the germline V gene are SGHRS and YFSETQ. J was trimmed by 4 bases and V by 0 bases; bases with no gene match: 1. The CDR3 reads CASSLGGLAGGETQYF. CDR3 DNA sequence: TGCGCCAGCAGCTTGGGGGGACTAGCGGGAGGAGAGACCCAGTACTTC.

The chain recombines TRBV4-1 with TRBJ2-7; the D gene is possibly TRBD1 (7 bases). Trimming cost V 0 bases and J 4 bases, with 13 bases left between them. The germline V gene has CDR1 MGHRA and CDR2 YSYEKL. The CDR3 consists of 15 residues. CDR3 protein: CASSQEGGGLYEQYF. The CDR3, as DNA: TGCGCCAGCAGCCAAGAAGGAGGGGGCCTGTACGAGCAGTACTTC.